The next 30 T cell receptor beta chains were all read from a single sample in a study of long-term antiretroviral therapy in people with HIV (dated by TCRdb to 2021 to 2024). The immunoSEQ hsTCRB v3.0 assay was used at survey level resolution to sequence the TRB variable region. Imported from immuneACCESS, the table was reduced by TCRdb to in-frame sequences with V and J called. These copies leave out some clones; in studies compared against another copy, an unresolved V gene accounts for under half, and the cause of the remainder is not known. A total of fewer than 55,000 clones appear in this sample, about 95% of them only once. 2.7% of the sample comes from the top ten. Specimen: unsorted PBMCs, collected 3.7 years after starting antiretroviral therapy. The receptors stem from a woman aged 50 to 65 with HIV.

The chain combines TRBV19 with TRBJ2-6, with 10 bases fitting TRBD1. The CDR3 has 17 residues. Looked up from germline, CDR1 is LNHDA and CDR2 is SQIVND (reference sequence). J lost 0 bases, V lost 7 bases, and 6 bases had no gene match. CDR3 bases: TGTGCCAGTACCCCTCGGACAGGGGGCTCTGGGGCCAACGTCCTGACTTTC. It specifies CASTPRTGGSGANVLTF.

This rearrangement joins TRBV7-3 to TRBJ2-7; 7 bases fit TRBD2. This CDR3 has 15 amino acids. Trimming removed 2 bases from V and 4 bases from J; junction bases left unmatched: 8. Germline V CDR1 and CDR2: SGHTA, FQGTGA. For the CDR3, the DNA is TGTGCCAGCAGCTTATGGGGCGGGGGTCCATACGAGCAGTACTTC. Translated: CASSLWGGGPYEQYF.

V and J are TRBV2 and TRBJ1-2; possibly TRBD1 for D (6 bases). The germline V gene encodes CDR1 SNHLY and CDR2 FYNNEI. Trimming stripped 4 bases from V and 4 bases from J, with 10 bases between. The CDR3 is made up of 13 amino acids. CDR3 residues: CASSGGGLYGYTF. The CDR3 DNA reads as TGTGCCAGCAGTGGGGGGGGGCTCTATGGCTACACCTTC.

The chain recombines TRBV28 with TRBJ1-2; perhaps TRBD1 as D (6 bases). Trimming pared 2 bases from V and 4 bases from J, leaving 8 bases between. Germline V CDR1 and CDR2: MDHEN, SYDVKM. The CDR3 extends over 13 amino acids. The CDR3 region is CASSLARGYGYTF. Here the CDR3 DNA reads TGTGCCAGCAGTTTAGCCAGGGGCTATGGCTACACCTTC.

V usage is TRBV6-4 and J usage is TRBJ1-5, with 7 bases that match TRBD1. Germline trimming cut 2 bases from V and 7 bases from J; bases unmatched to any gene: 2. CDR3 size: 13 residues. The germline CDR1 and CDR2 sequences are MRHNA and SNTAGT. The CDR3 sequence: CASSDTQGQPQHF. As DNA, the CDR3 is TGTGCCAGCAGTGACACACAGGGGCAGCCCCAGCATTTT.

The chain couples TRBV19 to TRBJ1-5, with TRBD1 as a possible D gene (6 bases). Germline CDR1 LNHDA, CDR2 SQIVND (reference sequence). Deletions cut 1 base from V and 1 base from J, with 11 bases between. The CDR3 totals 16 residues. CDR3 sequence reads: CASSIVGARSNQPQHF. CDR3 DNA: TGTGCCAGTAGTATAGTGGGGGCTAGAAGCAATCAGCCCCAGCATTTT. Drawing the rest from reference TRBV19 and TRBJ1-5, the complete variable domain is DGGITQSPKYLFRKEGQNVTLSCEQNLNHDAMYWYRQDPGQGLRLIYYSQIVNDFQKGDIAEGYSVSREKKESFPLTVTSAQKNPTAFYLCASSIVGARSNQPQHFGDGTRLSIL.

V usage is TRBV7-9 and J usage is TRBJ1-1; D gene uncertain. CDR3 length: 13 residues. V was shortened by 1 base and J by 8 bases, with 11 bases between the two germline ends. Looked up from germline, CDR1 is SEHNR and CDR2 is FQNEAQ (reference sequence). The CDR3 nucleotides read TGTGCCAGCAGCTTAGTTCCGGCAGAAGAAGCTTTCTTT. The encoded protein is CASSLVPAEEAFF.

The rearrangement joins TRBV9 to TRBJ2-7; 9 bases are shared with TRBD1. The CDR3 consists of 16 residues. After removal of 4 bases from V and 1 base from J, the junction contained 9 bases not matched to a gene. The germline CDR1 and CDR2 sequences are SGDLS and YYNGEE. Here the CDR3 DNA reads TGTGCCAGCAGCACCCAGCCGGGACAGGGATCCTACGAGCAGTACTTC. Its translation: CASSTQPGQGSYEQYF.

The CDR3 DNA is TGTGCCATCAGGGCCCTTCGAGGGAGGAATGAAAAACTGTTTTTT. This sequence encodes CAIRALRGRNEKLFF. V gene TRBV10-3 combines with J gene TRBJ1-4; D not certain. Between the trimmed V and J ends, which lost 6 bases and 5 bases, there was a span of 16 bases. Per germline, CDR1 ENHRY and CDR2 SYGVKD. The CDR3 has 15 residues.

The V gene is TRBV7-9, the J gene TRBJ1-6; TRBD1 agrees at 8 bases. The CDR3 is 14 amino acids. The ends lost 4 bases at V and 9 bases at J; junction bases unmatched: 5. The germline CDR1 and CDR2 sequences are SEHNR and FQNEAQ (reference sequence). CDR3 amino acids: CASSSTGVGSPLHF. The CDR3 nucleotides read TGTGCCAGCAGCTCGACAGGGGTAGGTTCACCCCTCCACTTT.

CDR3 loop: CASSLVVTGNYGYTF. CDR3 DNA: TGCGCCAGCAGCTTGGTTGTGACAGGGAACTATGGCTACACCTTC. The genes are TRBV5-1 and TRBJ1-2, with 7 bases fitting TRBD1. Germline lookup yields CDR1 SGHRS and CDR2 YFSETQ. The CDR3 is 15 residues long. V dropped 0 bases and J dropped 2; count of bases not matched to a gene: 4.

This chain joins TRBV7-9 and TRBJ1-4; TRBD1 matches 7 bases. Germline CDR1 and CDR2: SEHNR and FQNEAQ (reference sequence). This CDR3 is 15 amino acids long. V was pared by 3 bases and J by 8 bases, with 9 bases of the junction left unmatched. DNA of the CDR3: TGTGCCAGCAGCTTCTCACAGGGGTCAGGAGAAAAACTGTTTTTT. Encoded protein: CASSFSQGSGEKLFF.

DNA of the CDR3: TGTGCCAGTAGTACAACGACAGGGACCTCTGGAAACACCATATATTTT. Amino acids: CASSTTTGTSGNTIYF. The rearrangement uses TRBV19 and TRBJ1-3; 7 bases are a match to TRBD1. The trim removed 4 bases at V and 0 bases at J, leaving 6 bases unmatched. Germline values: CDR1 LNHDA, CDR2 SQIVND (reference sequence). The CDR3 totals 16 residues.

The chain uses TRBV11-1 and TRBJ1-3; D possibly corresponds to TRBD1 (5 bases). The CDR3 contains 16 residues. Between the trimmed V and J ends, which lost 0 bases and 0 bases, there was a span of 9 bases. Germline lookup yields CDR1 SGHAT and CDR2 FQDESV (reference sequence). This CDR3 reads CASSLAGPHSGNTIYF. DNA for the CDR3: TGTGCCAGCAGCTTAGCGGGACCTCACTCTGGAAACACCATATATTTT. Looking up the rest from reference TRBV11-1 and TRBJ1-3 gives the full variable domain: EAEVAQSPRYKITEKSQAVAFWCDPISGHATLYWYRQILGQGPELLVQFQDESVVDDSQLPKDRFSAERLKGVDSTLKIQPAELGDSAMYLCASSLAGPHSGNTIYFGEGSWLTVV.

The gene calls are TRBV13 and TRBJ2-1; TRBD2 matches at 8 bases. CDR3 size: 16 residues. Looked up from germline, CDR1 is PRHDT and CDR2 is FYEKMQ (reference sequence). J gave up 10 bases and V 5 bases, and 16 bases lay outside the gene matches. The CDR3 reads CASSPEGWRGAWEQFF. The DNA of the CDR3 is TGTGCCAGCAGCCCAGAGGGCTGGCGGGGGGCCTGGGAGCAGTTCTTC. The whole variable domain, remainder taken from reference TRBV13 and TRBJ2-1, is AAGVIQSPRHLIKEKRETATLKCYPIPRHDTVYWYQQGPGQDPQFLISFYEKMQSDKGSIPDRFSAQQFSDYHSELNMSSLELGDSALYFCASSPEGWRGAWEQFFGPGTRLTVL.

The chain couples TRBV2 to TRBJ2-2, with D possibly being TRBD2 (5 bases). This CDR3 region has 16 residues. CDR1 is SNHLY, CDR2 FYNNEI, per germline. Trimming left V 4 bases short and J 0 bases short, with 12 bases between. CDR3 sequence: CASSASADPNTGELFF. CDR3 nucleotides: TGTGCCAGCAGTGCGTCAGCGGACCCGAACACCGGGGAGCTGTTTTTT.

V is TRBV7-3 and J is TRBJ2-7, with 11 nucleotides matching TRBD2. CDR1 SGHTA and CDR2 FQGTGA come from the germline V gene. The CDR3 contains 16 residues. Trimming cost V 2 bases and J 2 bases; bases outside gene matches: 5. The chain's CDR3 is CASSLSLAGGTYEQYF. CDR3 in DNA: TGTGCCAGCAGCTTATCTCTAGCGGGGGGCACCTACGAGCAGTACTTC.

The CDR3, as DNA: TGTGCCAGCAGCCAAGATGTCCTGTATGAAAAACTGTTTTTT. It is translated as CASSQDVLYEKLFF. The chain carries TRBV4-2 and TRBJ1-4; D is ambiguous. This CDR3 is built from 14 residues. Trimming shortened V by 0 bases and J by 6 bases, and 8 bases separated the two germline ends. Per germline, CDR1 LGHNA and CDR2 YNFKEQ.

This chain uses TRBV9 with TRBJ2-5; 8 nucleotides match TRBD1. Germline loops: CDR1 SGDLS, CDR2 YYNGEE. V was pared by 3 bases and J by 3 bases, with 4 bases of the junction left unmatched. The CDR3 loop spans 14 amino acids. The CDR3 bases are TGTGCCAGCAGCGCTGAGGACAGGGAAGAGACCCAGTACTTC. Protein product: CASSAEDREETQYF.

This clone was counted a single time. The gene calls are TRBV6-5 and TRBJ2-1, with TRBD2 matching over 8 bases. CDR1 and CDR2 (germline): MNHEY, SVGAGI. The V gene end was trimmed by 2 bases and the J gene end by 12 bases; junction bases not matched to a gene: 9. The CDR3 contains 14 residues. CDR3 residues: CASSYGGRGAGQFF. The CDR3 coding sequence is TGTGCCAGCAGTTACGGCGGGCGGGGGGCCGGGCAGTTCTTC.

In DNA, the CDR3 is TGTGCCAGCAGCTCCCGGGACCCAGCCATGTCTTACGAGCAGTACTTC. Protein product: CASSSRDPAMSYEQYF. The chain uses TRBV5-8 and TRBJ2-7, with D possibly called TRBD1 or TRBD2 (5 bases each). This CDR3 is built from 16 residues. The germline CDR1 and CDR2 sequences are SGHTS and YDEGEE. V gave up 3 bases and J gave up 4 bases, with 20 bases separating them.

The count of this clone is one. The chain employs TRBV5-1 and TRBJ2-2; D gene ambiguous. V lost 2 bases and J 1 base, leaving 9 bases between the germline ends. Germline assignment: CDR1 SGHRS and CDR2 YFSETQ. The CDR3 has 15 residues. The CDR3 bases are TGCGCCAGCAGCTTCGACTCAGGGAACACCGGGGAGCTGTTTTTT. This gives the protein CASSFDSGNTGELFF.

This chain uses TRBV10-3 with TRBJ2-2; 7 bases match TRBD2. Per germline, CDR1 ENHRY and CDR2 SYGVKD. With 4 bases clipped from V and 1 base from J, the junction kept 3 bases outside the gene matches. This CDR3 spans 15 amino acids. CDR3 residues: CAISAGGGNTGELFF. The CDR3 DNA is TGTGCCATCAGTGCCGGCGGGGGGAACACCGGGGAGCTGTTTTTT.

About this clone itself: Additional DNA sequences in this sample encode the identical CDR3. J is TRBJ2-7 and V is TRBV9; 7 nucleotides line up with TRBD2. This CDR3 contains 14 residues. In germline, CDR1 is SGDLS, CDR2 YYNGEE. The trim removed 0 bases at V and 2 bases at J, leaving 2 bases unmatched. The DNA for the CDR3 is TGTGCCAGCAGCGTAGGGGGGAGGGCCTACGAGCAGTACTTC. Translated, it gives CASSVGGRAYEQYF.

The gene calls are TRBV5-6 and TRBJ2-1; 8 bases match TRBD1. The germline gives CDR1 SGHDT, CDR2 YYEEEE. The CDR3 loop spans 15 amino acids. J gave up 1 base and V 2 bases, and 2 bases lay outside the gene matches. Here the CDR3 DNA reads TGTGCCAGCAGCTTAAGGGACAGGTCCTACAATGAGCAGTTCTTC. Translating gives CASSLRDRSYNEQFF.

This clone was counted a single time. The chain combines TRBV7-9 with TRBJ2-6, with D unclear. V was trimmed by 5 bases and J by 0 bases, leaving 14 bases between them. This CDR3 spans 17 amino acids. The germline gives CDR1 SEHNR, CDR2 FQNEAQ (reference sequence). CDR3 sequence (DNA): TGTGCCAGCAGCCTCCCGGCAGCCAGCTCTGGGGCCAACGTCCTGACTTTC. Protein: CASSLPAASSGANVLTF.

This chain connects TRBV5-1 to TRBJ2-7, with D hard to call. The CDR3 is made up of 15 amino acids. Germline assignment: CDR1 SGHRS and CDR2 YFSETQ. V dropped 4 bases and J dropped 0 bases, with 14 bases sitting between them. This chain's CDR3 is CASSPHGPPSYEQYF. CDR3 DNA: TGCGCCAGCAGCCCCCACGGGCCGCCCTCCTACGAGCAGTACTTC.

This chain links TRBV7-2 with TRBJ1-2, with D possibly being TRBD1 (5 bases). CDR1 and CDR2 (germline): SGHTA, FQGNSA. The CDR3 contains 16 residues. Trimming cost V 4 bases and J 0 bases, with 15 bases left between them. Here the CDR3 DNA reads TGTGCCAGCAGCTATACTTGGGGGAACACTAACTATGGCTACACCTTC. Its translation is CASSYTWGNTNYGYTF.

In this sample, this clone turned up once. The CDR3 protein is CSARVPQEQYF. The CDR3 region has the DNA TGCAGTGCTAGAGTCCCCCAGGAGCAGTACTTC. The chain uses TRBV20-1 and TRBJ2-7, with D unclear. There are 11 residues in the CDR3. Trimming pared 1 base from V and 7 bases from J, leaving 8 bases between. The germline gives CDR1 DFQATT, CDR2 SNEGSKA (reference sequence).

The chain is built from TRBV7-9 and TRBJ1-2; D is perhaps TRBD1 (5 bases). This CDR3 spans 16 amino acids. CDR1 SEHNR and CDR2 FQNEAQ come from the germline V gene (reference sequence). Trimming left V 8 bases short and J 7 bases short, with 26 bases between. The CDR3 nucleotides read TGTGCCAGCTCCCCACGCAGAGGGCCTTCCGGGGGTGGCTACACCTTC. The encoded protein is CASSPRRGPSGGGYTF. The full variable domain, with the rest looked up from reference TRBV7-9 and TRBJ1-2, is DTGVSQNPRHKITKRGQNVTFRCDPISEHNRLYWYRQTLGQGPEFLTYFQNEAQLEKSRLLSDRFSAERPKGSFSTLEIQRTEQGDSAMYLCASSPRRGPSGGGYTFGSGTRLTVV.